A selection of T cell receptor beta chains follows, all from one sample in a study of molecular identifiers for immune sequencing clone quantification. TCRdb itself ran the PCR reads through MiXCR, one entry per CDR3 protein. The table lists approximately 90,000 distinct CDR3 sequences, less than 25% of them singletons. The sample consisted of naive CD8+ T cells from blood, with Jurkat cell RNA spiked in. The receptors originated from a human donor in good health. Some libraries in this study had Jurkat cell RNA spiked in. CDR3s include the opening cysteine and the closing phenylalanine or tryptophan. A D gene is named only where the DNA matches it firmly. Some rows have no size entry. The others give once, few or many, or a class for an expanded clone.

D: TRBD2
size: many
J: TRBJ2-1
V: TRBV2
CDR3: CASSDFGGEYNEQFF
DNA: TGTGCCAGCAGTGATTTCGGGGGGGAGTACAATGAGCAGTTCTTC

D: NA
size: many
J: TRBJ1-1
V: TRBV21-1
CDR3: CASSPRGGLDTEAFF
DNA: TGTGCCAGCAGCCCCCGGGGGGGGTTGGACACTGAAGCTTTCTTT

D: TRBD2
size: few
J: TRBJ2-1
V: TRBV29-1
CDR3: CSSLAGVLNEQFF
DNA: TGCAGCTCACTAGCGGGAGTATTAAATGAGCAGTTCTTC

D: NA
size: many
J: TRBJ2-7
V: TRBV20-1
CDR3: CSAWDTLSYEQYF
DNA: TGCAGTGCTTGGGACACTCTCTCCTACGAGCAGTACTTC

D: NA
size: few
J: TRBJ2-1
V: TRBV12-3/TRBV12-4
CDR3: CASSPLGGYNEQFF
DNA: TGTGCCAGCAGTCCCTTGGGGGGTTACAATGAGCAGTTCTTC

D: TRBD1
size: NA
J: TRBJ2-5
V: TRBV6-5
CDR3: CASSYGWTGVETQYF
DNA: TGTGCCAGCAGTTACGGGTGGACAGGTGTAGAGACCCAGTACTTC

D: TRBD2
size: many
J: TRBJ2-7
V: TRBV4-3
CDR3: CASSQEATSGPSYEQYF
DNA: TGCGCCAGCAGCCAAGAAGCCACTAGCGGGCCCTCCTACGAGCAGTACTTC

D: NA
size: many
J: TRBJ2-7
V: TRBV6-1
CDR3: CASSAYNLGGNEQYF
DNA: TGTGCCAGCAGTGCTTATAACCTTGGAGGTAACGAGCAGTACTTC

D: NA
size: few
J: TRBJ2-2
V: TRBV10-3
CDR3: CAISDQGSNTGELFF
DNA: TGTGCCATCAGTGACCAGGGTAGCAACACCGGGGAGCTGTTTTTT

D: NA
size: NA
J: TRBJ2-7
V: TRBV20-1
CDR3: CSAWRATSYEQYF
DNA: TGCAGTGCTTGGCGGGCGACCTCCTACGAGCAGTACTTC